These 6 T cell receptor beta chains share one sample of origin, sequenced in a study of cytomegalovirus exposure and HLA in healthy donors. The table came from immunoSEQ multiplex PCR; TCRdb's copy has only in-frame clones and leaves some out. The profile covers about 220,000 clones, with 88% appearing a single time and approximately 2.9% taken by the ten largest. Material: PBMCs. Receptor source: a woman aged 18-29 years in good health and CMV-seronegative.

The DNA for the CDR3 is TGCGCCAGCAGCCAAGGACAACTTCCGGGAGGCTACACCTTC. Encoded protein: CASSQGQLPGGYTF. The chain recombines TRBV4-1 with TRBJ1-2; unclear D gene. Trimming removed 1 base at V and 8 bases at J, with 14 bases between. The CDR3 has 14 amino acids. Per the germline V gene, CDR1 is MGHRA and CDR2 is YSYEKL.

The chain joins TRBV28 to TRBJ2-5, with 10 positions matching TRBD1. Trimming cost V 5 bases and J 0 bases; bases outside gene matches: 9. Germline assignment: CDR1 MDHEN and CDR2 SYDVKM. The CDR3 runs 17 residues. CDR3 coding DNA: TGTGCCAGCAGTCCCCTAGAGGACAGGGGGTACCAAGAGACCCAGTACTTC. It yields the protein CASSPLEDRGYQETQYF.

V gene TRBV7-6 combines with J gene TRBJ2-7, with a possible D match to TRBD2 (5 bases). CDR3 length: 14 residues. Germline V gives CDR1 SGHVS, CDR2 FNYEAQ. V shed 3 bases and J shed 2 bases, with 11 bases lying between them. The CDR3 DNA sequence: TGTGCCAGCAGCTTGAAGGACGGGACCTACGAGCAGTACTTC. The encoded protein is CASSLKDGTYEQYF.

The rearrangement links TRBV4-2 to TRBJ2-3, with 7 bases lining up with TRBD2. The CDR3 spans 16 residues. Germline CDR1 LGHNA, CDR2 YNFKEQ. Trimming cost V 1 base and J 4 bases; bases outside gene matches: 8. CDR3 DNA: TGTGCCAGCAGCCAAGTGCTGTCGGGAGGATCAGATACGCAGTATTTT. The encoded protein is CASSQVLSGGSDTQYF.

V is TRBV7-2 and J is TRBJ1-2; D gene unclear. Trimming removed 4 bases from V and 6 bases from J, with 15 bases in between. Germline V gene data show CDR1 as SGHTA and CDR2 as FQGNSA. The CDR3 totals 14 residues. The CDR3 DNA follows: TGTGCCAGCAGCTCCTACGCGGGTAGGGATGGCTACACCTTC. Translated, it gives CASSSYAGRDGYTF.

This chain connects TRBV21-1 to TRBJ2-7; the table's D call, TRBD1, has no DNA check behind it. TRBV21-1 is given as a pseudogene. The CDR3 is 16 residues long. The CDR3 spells CASSKVGRASSYEQYF. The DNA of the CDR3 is TGTGCCAGCAGCAAAGTCGGCAGGGCCAGCTCCTACGAGCAGTACTTC.